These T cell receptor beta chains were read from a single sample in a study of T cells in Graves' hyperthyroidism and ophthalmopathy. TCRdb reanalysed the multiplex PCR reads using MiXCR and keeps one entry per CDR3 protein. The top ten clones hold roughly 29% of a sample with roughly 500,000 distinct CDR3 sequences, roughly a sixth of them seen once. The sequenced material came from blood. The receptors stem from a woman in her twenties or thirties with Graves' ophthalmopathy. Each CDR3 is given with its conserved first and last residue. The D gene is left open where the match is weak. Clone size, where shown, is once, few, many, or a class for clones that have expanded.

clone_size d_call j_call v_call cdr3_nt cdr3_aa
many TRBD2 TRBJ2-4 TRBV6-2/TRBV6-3 TGTGCCAGCAGTCATAGCGGGAGCCCCGCCAAAAACATTCAGTACTTC CASSHSGSPAKNIQYF
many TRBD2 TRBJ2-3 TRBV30 TGTGCCTGGAGTGGAATAGCGGGATTAGGCACAGATACGCAGTATTTT CAWSGIAGLGTDTQYF
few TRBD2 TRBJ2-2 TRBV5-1 TGCGCCAGCAGCTACGGGACTAGCGGGAAGAACACCGGGGAGCTGTTTTTT CASSYGTSGKNTGELFF
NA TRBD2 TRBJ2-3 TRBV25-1 TGTGCCAGCAGTCCGGGACTAGCGGGAGGGATAGAGAGAGATACGCAGTATTTT CASSPGLAGGIERDTQYF
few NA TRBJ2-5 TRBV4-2 TGTGCCAGCAGCCAAGAGACAGGACAAGAGACCCAGTACTTC CASSQETGQETQYF
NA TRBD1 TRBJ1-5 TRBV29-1 TGCAGGTCGAGCGACAGGGGAAGGATTGATCAGCCCCAGCATTTT CRSSDRGRIDQPQHF
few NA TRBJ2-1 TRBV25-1 TGTGCCAGCAGTGCCGGGGACAATGAGCAGTTCTTC CASSAGDNEQFF
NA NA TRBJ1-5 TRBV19 TGTGCCAGTAGTATGGGACTCAGTCAGCCCCAGCATTTT CASSMGLSQPQHF
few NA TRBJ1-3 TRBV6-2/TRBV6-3 TGTGCCAGCACCTCCGGCCTGGGGTCCTCTGGAAACACCATATATTTT CASTSGLGSSGNTIYF
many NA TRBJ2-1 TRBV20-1 TGCAGTGCTAGAGATCTATACAGGTTCGGCAATGAGCAGTTCTTC CSARDLYRFGNEQFF
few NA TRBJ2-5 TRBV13 TGTGCCAGCAGCTTAAAGGCCAACATTCAAGAGACCCAGTACTTC CASSLKANIQETQYF
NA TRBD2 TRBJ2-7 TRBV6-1 TGTGCCAGCAGTGCGGCTAGCGGGAGCTCCTACGAGCAGTACTTC CASSAASGSSYEQYF
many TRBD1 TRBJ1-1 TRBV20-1 TGCAGTGCTAGAGCCAGGGGGGCGGCGAACACTGAAGCTTTCTTT CSARARGAANTEAFF
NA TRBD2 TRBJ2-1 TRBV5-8 TGTGCCAGCAGCCCCGCGGGGGGAGAAGACAATGAGCAGTTCTTC CASSPAGGEDNEQFF
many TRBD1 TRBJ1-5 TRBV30 TGTGCCTGGAGTCTAAGGAGAGGGGGCCGTGGGCAGCCCCAGCATTTT CAWSLRRGGRGQPQHF
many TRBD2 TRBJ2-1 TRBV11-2 TGTGCCAGCCTTTTAGCGGGAGGGCCTTACAATGAGCAGTTCTTC CASLLAGGPYNEQFF
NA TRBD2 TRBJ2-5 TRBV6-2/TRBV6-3 TGTGCCAGCAGTTACGCAGCGGGAGGCGTGGAGACCCAGTACTTC CASSYAAGGVETQYF
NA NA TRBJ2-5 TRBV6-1 TGTGCCAGCAGTGAAGAGCGGCAAGAGACCCAGTACTTC CASSEERQETQYF
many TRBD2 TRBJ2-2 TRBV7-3 TGTGCCAGCAGCTACCCCCGGGGGGGGCTCGGGGAGCTGTTTTTT CASSYPRGGLGELFF
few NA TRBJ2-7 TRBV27 TGTGCCAGCAGTTTATTCGGGGGCTACGAGCAGTACTTC CASSLFGGYEQYF
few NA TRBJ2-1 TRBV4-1 TGCGCCAGCAGCCAAGACGGGAAGAATGAGCAGTTCTTC CASSQDGKNEQFF
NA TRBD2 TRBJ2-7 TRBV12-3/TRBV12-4 TGTGCCAGCAGTAAAGGACTAGCGGGAACCTACGAGCAGTACTTC CASSKGLAGTYEQYF
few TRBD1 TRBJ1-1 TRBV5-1 TGCGCCAGCAGCGGGGAGACAGGGGCGAACACTGAAGCTTTCTTT CASSGETGANTEAFF
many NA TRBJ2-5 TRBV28 TGTGCCAGCAGTTTATTCCAGCGATCCTGGGGAGAGACCCAGTACTTC CASSLFQRSWGETQYF
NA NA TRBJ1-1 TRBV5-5 TGTGCCAGCAGCTTTGACAGGAAAGGCACTGAAGCTTTCTTT CASSFDRKGTEAFF
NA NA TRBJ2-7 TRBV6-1 TGTGCCACCCGACAGGAGACCTACGAGCAGTACTTC CATRQETYEQYF
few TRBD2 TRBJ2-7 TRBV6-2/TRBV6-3 TGTGCCAGCAGCCGACTAGCTAGTTCCAACGAGCAGTACTTC CASSRLASSNEQYF
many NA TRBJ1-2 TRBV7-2 TGTGCCAGCAGCTCCCCCGGGGGGGCTAGTACCTATGGCTACACCTTC CASSSPGGASTYGYTF
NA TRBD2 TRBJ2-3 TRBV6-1 TGTGCCAGCAGTGACGAGGGCGGGAGGGCCGATACGCAGTATTTT CASSDEGGRADTQYF
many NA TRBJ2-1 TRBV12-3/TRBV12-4 TGTGCCAGCAGCCAACGACTGGAGCAGTTCTTC CASSQRLEQFF
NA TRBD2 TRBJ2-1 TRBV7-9 TGTGCCAGCAGCTTCGGATTAGCGGGCAGCTTCTACAATGAGCAGTTCTTC CASSFGLAGSFYNEQFF
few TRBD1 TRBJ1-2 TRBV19 TGTGCCAGTAGTATTACCCTTGGCAGGGGGCCAGGTGGCTACACCTTC CASSITLGRGPGGYTF
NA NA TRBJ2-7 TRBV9 TGTGCCAGCAGCGTACAACCACAGGGCGGGGTGGAGCAGTACTTC CASSVQPQGGVEQYF
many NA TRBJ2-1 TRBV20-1 TGCAGTGCTAAAGACGGTGCTAGCCTTGTTGTGAATGAGCAGTTCTTC CSAKDGASLVVNEQFF
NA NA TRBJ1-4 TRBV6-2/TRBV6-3 TGTGCCAGCAGCCAAGGACAGAGAAATGAAAAACTGTTTTTT CASSQGQRNEKLFF
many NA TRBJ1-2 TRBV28 TGTGCCAGCAGTTTCGGGTCGGCAGATACATACTATGGCTACACCTTC CASSFGSADTYYGYTF
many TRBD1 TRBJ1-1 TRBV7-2 TGTGCCAGCAGCCTGGACAGGGTTCAGAACACTGAAGCTTTCTTT CASSLDRVQNTEAFF
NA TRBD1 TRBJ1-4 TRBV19 TGTGCCAGTCTCCAATCCGGGACAGCCTCTTCGGCTAATGAAAAACTGTTTTTT CASLQSGTASSANEKLFF
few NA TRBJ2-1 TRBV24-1 TGTGCCACCAGTGAGACATTTGAGCAGTTCTTC CATSETFEQFF
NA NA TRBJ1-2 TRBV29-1 TGCAGCGTGGGAAACCCAGCTAACTATGGCTACACCTTC CSVGNPANYGYTF
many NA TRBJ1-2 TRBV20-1 TGCAGTGCTAGAGCACGTGGCAGCTTCTCCCATGGCTACACCTTC CSARARGSFSHGYTF